This TCR beta chain comes out of a study of tumor-infiltrating lymphocytes in glioblastoma multiforme (dated by TCRdb to about 2017). With respect to the entire study: Whether intratumoral genomic heterogeneity fosters TIL diversity was tested through joint investigation of somatic mutations, TIL diversity and immune response activity.

TCRB libraries were constructed from RNA through three rounds of nested multiplex PCR following a modified ARM-PCR protocol with multiple V-beta primers and a C-beta primer. TCRB-specific cDNA was synthesized from 0.5 ug total RNA with ProtoScript II Reverse Transcriptase and a C-beta primer. For the TCRB libraries, no unique molecular identifiers were described. The third PCR added barcodes and adapters over around 24 cycles with Deep VentR (exo-) polymerase, followed by gel purification of 250-500 bp bands. TCRB libraries were sequenced with 250 bp paired-end reads on an Illumina HiSeq 2500. In the source study's methods: Reads were cleaned with Trimmomatic, merged with FLASH, assigned V, D and J segments with MiGEC, and analyzed with VDJtools. Repertoire diversity was quantified with the Shannon-Wiener diversity index calculated using VDJtools. Starting from the raw public reads, TCRdb applied fastp trimming at Q25, assembled clones with MiXCR and retained in-frame beta chains. Merged by CDR3 protein, the rows form single entries marked with the most common genes and DNA. TCRdb, not the original authors, processed these V and J calls. The sample data list 10,000 to 15,000 distinct CDR3 sequences, and roughly 67% of these were observed just once. Approximately 32% of the sample is held by the ten biggest clonotypes.

This clonotype is identified as medium-sized (0.01 to 0.1%). It lacks a known antigen. No quality values exist for individual bases; no much larger clone is one base distant. The AllPrep DNA/RNA mini kit was used to purify genomic DNA and total RNA at the same time from each of the nine to ten tumor samples. OD 260/280 ratios above 1.9 and RNA integrity numbers above 6.5 were observed for all RNA. The paper as a whole reports these results and caveats: Only one glioblastoma patient was included in the TCR and somatic mutation analysis, limiting generalizability. RNA-based TCR sequencing may distort clone frequencies because T cells carry unequal numbers of TCR transcripts. T cells were not sorted into functional subsets, and such sorting was noted by the authors as a future improvement.

The source material was brain tumor tissue. The source is a male donor with glioblastoma.

The CDR3 reads as follows: CASSLDGTSLYEQFF. Here is the DNA: TGCGCCAGCAGCTTGGACGGGACTAGTCTGTATGAGCAGTTCTTC. The rearranged chain carries TRBV5-1 and TRBJ2-1, and 8 junction bases match TRBD2. At the junction V is shortened by 0 bases and J by 8 bases; bases outside the gene matches: 7. CDR1 SGHRS and CDR2 YFSETQ were looked up in the germline V gene. Counted from cysteine to phenylalanine, this CDR3 has 15 amino acids. The entry retains the CDR3 DNA only, 45 bases that are in frame from base 1.